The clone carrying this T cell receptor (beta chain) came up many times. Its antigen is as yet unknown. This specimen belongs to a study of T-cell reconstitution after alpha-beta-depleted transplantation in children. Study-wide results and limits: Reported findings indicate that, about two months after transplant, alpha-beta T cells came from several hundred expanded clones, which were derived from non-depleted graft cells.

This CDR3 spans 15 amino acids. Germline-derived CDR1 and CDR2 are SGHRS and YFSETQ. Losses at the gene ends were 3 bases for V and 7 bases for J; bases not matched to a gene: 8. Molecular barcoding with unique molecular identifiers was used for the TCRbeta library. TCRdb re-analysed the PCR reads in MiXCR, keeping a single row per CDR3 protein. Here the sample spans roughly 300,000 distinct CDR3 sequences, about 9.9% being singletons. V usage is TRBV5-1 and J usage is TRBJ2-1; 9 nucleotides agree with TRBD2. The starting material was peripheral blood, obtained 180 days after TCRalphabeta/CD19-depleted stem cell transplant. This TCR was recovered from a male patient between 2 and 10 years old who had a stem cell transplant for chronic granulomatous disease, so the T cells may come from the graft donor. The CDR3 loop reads CASSWGLAVQNEQFF. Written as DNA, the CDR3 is TGCGCCAGCAGCTGGGGACTAGCAGTCCAGAATGAGCAGTTCTTC.